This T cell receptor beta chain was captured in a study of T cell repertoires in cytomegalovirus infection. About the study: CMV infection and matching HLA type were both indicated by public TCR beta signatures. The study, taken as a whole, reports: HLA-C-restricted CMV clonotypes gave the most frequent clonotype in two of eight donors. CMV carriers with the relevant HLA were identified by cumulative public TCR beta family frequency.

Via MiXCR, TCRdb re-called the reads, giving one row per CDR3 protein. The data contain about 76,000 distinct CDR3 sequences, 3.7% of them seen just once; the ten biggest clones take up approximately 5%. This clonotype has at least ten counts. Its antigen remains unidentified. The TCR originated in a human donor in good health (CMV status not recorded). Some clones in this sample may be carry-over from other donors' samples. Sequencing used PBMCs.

The CDR3 sequence: CASSYNQPSTDTQYF. Written as DNA, the CDR3 is TGTGCCAGCAGTTACAATCAGCCTAGCACAGATACGCAGTATTTT. The chain uses TRBV6-5 and TRBJ2-3; D is undetermined. The CDR3 is 15 amino acids. In germline, CDR1 is MNHEY, CDR2 SVGAGI. V lost 2 bases and J lost 0, with 9 bases in between.